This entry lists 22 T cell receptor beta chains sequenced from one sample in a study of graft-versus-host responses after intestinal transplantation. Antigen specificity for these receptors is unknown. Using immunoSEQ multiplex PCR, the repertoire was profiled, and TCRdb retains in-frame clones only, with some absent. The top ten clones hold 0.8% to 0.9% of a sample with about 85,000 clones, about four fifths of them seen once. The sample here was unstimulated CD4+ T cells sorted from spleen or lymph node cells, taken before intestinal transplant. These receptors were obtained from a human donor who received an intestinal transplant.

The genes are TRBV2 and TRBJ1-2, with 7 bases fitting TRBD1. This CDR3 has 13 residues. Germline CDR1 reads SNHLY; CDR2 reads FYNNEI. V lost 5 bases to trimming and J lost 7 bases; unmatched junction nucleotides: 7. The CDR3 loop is CASSRLQGPGYTF. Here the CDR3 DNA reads TGTGCCAGCAGTCGTTTACAGGGGCCTGGCTACACCTTC.

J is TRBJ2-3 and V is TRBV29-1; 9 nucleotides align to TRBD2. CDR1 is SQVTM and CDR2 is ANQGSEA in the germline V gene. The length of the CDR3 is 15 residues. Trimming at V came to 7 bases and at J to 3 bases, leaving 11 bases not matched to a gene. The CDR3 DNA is TGCAGCGCACTAGGAGCGGGGGGCAGTACAGATACGCAGTATTTT. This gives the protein CSALGAGGSTDTQYF.

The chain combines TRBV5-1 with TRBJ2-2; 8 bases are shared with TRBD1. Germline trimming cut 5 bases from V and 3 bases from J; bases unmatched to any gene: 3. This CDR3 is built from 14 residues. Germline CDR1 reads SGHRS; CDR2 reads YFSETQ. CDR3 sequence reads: CASRNRGDTGELFF. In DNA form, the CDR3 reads TGCGCCAGCAGGAACAGGGGGGACACCGGGGAGCTGTTTTTT.

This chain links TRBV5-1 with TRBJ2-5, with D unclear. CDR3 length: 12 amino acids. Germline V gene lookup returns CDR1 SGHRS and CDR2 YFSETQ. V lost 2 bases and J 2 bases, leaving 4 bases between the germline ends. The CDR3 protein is CASSFGQETQYF. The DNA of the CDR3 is TGCGCCAGCAGCTTCGGGCAAGAGACCCAGTACTTC.

CDR3 loop: CASSMGPGQEKTQYF. The CDR3 nucleotides read TGTGCCAGTAGTATGGGGCCGGGACAGGAAAAGACCCAGTACTTC. This chain links TRBV19 with TRBJ2-5; TRBD1 aligns across 8 bases. The CDR3 is 15 residues long. The germline gives CDR1 LNHDA, CDR2 SQIVND (reference sequence). J lost 6 bases, V lost 3 bases, and 9 bases had no gene match.

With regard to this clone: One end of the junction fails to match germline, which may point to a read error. The CDR3 DNA follows: TGTGCCATCAGTGAGTCGGACATTCAGGCCTTC. Translation: CAISESDIQAF. The chain joins TRBV10-3 to TRBJ1-2, with D tentatively TRBD1 (5 bases). The CDR3 length is 11 residues. Germline V lookup: CDR1 ENHRY, CDR2 SYGVKD.

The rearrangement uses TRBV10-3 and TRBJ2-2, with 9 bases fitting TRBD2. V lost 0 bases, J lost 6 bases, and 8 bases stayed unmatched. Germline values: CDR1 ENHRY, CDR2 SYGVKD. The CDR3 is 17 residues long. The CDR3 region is CAISESTGSGSAGELFF. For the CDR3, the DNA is TGTGCCATCAGTGAGTCGACGGGTAGCGGGAGTGCCGGGGAGCTGTTTTTT.

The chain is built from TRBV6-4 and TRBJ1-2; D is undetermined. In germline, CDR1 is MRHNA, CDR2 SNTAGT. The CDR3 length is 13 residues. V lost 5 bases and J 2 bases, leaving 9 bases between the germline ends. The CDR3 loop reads CASSPVLNYGYTF. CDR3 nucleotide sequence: TGTGCCAGCAGTCCAGTCTTAAACTATGGCTACACCTTC.

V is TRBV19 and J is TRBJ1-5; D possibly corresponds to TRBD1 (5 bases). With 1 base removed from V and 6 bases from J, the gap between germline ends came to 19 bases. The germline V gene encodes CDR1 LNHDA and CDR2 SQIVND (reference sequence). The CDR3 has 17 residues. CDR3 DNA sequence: TGTGCCAGTAGTATAGCCGTGCTGGGGGGAAAGTTTCAGCCCCAGCATTTT. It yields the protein CASSIAVLGGKFQPQHF.

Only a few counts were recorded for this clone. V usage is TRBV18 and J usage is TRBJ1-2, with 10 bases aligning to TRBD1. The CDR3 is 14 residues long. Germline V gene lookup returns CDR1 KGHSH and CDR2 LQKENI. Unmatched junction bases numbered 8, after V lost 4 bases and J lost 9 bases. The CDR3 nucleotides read TGTGCCAGCTCACGACAGGGGGCACCGAACAGCTACACCTTC. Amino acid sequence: CASSRQGAPNSYTF.

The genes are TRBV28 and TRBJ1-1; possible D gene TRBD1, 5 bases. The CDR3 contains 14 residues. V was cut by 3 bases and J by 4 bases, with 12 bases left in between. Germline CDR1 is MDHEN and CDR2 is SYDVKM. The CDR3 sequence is CASSFEGVSTEAFF. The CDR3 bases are TGTGCCAGCAGTTTTGAAGGGGTGAGCACTGAAGCTTTCTTT.

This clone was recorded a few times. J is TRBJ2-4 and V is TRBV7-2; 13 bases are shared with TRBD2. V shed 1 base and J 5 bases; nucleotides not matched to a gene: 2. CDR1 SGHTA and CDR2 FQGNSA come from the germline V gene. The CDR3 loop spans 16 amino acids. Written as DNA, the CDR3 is TGTGCCAGCAGCTTAGGGACTAGCGGGAGCCAAAACATTCAGTACTTC. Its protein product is CASSLGTSGSQNIQYF.

CDR3: CASSRNSKETQYF. The CDR3 nucleotides read TGCGCCAGCAGCCGGAACAGTAAAGAGACCCAGTACTTC. This sequence joins TRBV4-1 and TRBJ2-5; D not certain. This CDR3 has 13 residues. Trimming cost V 4 bases and J 3 bases, with 9 bases left between them. Germline lookup yields CDR1 MGHRA and CDR2 YSYEKL.

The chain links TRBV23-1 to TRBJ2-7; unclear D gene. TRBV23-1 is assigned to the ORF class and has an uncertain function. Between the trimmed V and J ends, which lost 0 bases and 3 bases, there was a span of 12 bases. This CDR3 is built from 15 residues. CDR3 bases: TGCGCCAGCAGTCAATCGCGGCTTGCCCTCTACGAGCAGTACTTC. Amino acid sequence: CASSQSRLALYEQYF.

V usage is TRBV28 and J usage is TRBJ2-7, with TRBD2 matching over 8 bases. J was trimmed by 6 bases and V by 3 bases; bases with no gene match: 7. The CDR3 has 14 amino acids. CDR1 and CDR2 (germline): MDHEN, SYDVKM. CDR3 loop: CASSFGSGKREQYF. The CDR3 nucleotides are TGTGCCAGCAGTTTTGGTAGCGGGAAACGCGAGCAGTACTTC.

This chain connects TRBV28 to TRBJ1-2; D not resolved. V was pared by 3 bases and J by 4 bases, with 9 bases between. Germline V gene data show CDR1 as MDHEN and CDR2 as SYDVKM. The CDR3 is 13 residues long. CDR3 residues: CASSLRLGYGYTF. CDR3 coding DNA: TGTGCCAGCAGTTTGAGGTTGGGCTATGGCTACACCTTC.

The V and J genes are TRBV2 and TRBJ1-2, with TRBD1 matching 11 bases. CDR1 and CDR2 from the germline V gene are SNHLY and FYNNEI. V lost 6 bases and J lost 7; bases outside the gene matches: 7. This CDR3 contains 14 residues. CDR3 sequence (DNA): TGTGCCAGCAGCGGGACAGGGGGTCGTGGTGGCTACACCTTC. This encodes CASSGTGGRGGYTF.

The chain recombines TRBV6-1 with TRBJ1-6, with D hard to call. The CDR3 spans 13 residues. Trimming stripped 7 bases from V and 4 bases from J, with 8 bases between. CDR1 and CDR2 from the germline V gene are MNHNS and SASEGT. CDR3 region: CASIPGYNSPLHF. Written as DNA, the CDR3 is TGTGCCAGCATTCCGGGGTATAATTCACCCCTCCACTTT.

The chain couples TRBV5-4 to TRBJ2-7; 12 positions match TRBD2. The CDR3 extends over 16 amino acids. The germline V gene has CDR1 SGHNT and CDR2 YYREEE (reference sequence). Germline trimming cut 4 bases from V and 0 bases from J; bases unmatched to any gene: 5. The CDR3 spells CASSLRTSGISYEQYF. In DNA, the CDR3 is TGTGCCAGCAGCCTCCGGACTAGCGGGATCTCCTACGAGCAGTACTTC.

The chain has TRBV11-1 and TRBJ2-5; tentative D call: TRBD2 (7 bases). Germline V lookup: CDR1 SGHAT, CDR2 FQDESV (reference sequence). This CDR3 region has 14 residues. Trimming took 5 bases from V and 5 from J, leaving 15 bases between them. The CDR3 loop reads CASSPARGGETQYF. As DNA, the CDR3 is TGTGCCAGCAGCCCAGCGAGGGGGGGTGAGACCCAGTACTTC. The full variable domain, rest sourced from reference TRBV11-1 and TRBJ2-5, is EAEVAQSPRYKITEKSQAVAFWCDPISGHATLYWYRQILGQGPELLVQFQDESVVDDSQLPKDRFSAERLKGVDSTLKIQPAELGDSAMYLCASSPARGGETQYFGPGTRLLVL.

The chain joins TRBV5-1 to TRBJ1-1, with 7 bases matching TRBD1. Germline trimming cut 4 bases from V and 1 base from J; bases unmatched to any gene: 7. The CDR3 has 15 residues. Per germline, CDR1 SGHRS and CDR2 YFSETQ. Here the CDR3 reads CASSPRQGRNTEAFF. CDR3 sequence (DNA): TGCGCCAGCAGCCCCAGACAGGGCAGGAACACTGAAGCTTTCTTT.

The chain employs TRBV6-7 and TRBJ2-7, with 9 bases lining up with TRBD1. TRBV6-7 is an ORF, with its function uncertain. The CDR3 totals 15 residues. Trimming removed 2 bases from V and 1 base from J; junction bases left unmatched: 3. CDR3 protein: CASSYRQGESYEQYF. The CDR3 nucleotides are TGTGCCAGCAGTTACCGACAGGGGGAATCCTACGAGCAGTACTTC.